One T cell receptor beta chain is described in this entry. Its antigen is still unknown. The data belong to a study of graft-versus-host responses after intestinal transplantation. Overall study: All of the recipients had induction that used anti-thymocyte globulin, then tacrolimus and steroids for around 3 years.

The germline V gene encodes CDR1 MDHEN and CDR2 SYDVKM. CDR3 length: 15 amino acids. Trimming removed 2 bases from V and 2 bases from J; junction bases left unmatched: 4. Notes on the study in general: In recipient marrow, GvH clones were found, and some appeared first in ileum or blood. Within the allografts of patients who had graft-donor T cell macrochimerism, graft-versus-host to host-versus-graft clonal ratios were high. Declining HvG levels early post-transplant were linked to peak circulating GvH clone levels.

Assay: immunoSEQ multiplex PCR; the TCRdb copy retains only in-frame clones and omits some. Among around 99,000 clones listed, roughly 90% were seen once. This receptor was identified in a human donor who was the organ donor for an intestinal transplant. The sequences come from unstimulated CD4+ T cells sorted from spleen or lymph node cells, collected before transplant. V gene TRBV28 combines with J gene TRBJ1-1, with TRBD1 matching over 8 bases. The CDR3 sequence: CASSLPGGGNTEAFF. DNA for the CDR3: TGTGCCAGCAGTTTACCAGGGGGCGGAAACACTGAAGCTTTCTTT.